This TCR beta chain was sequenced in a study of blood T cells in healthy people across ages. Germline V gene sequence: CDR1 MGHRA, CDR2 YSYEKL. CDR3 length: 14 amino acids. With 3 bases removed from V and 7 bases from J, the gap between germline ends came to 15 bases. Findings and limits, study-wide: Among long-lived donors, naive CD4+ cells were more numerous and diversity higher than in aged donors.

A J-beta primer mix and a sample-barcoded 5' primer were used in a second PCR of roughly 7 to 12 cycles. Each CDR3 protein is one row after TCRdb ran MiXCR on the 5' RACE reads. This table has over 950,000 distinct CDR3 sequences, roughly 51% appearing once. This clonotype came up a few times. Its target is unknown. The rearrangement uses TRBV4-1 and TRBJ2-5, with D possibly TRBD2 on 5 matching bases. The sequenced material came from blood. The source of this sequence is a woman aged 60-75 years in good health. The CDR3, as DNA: TGCGCCAGCAGCCATCTAGGACTGTTTGGGACCCAGTACTTC. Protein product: CASSHLGLFGTQYF.